This T cell receptor beta chain is drawn from a study of T-cell reconstitution after alpha-beta-depleted transplantation in children. The V gene lost 0 bases and the J gene lost 3 bases, with 5 bases spanning the gap. Germline CDR1 is LGHDT and CDR2 is YNNKEL (reference sequence). The CDR3 totals 13 residues. Preparation of the TCRbeta library involved a method that used unique molecular identifiers. TCRdb independently ran MiXCR on the PCR reads; one entry per CDR3 protein. Of around 380,000 distinct CDR3 sequences in the sample, about a tenth were seen once. The source is a human donor who donated a stem cell graft to a child with acute myeloid leukemia. This chain links TRBV3-1 with TRBJ1-1, with D perhaps TRBD1 (5 bases). The sequencing here drew on PBMCs from the stem cell graft donor, taken from the stem cell graft. The CDR3 nucleotides are TGTGCCAGCAGCCAAGAGGGGGACACTGAAGCTTTCTTT. It translates to CASSQEGDTEAFF. Filled out from reference TRBV3-1 and TRBJ1-1, the complete variable domain reads DTAVSQTPKYLVTQMGNDKSIKCEQNLGHDTMYWYKQDSKKFLKIMFSYNNKELIINETVPNRFSPKSPDKAHLNLHINSLELGDSAVYFCASSQEGDTEAFFGQGTRLTVV.